This TCR beta chain was found in a study of shared clonotypes between healthy human individuals. In the naive CD8 group, cells lacked CD45RO and were positively selected for CCR7, so terminally differentiated effector memory CD45RA+ cells were left out. The V end lost 8 bases, the J end lost 3 bases, and 13 bases lay between the germline ends. Germline V gene data show CDR1 as MNHNY and CDR2 as SVGAGI (reference sequence). CDR3 length: 13 amino acids. The data were produced by immunoSEQ multiplex PCR, yet TCRdb's version contains in-frame clones alone and is incomplete. The table records about 1,900,000 clones, over 85% of them present only once.

This chain connects TRBV6-6 to TRBJ2-5, with D possibly being TRBD1 (7 bases). This TCR came from a man between 18 and 35 years old in good health. The sample was naive CD8+ T cells sorted from blood. The CDR3 coding sequence is TGTGCCAGCCGATTCAGGGGGGAAGAGACCCAGTACTTC. As protein: CASRFRGEETQYF.